This paragraph covers one T cell receptor (beta chain) sequence. Its specific antigen is unknown. The input lacks base qualities; no much larger clone sits a single base away. The junction shows trimming of 2 bases on V and 5 bases on J, plus 12 bases between the germline ends. The germline V gene specifies MDHEN as CDR1 and SYDVKM as CDR2. The CDR3 holds 14 amino acids from the cysteine to the phenylalanine. The only DNA kept is the CDR3, 42 bases in frame from the first base. This entry belongs to a study of T-cell reconstitution after alpha-beta-depleted transplantation in children (dated by TCRdb to the mid-2010s). Some background on the complete study: The study quantitatively tracked T-cell immune reconstitution after TCRalphabeta/CD19-depleted allogeneic hematopoietic cell transplantation in children using TCR repertoire profiling. Broad study findings and their caveats: The apparently early recovery of alphabetaT-cell counts about two months after transplant reportedly depended on only several hundred rapidly expanded clones that came from non-depleted graft cells. In some patients, the high TCRbeta diversity seen at day 60 was put down to recipient T cells and intrathymic progenitors that had survived conditioning. Hyperexpanded clone frequencies declined over subsequent months; after one year, T-cell counts and TCRbeta diversity were mostly attributed to newly produced T cells.

According to the study, the label for this sample's treatment or condition signals: allogeneic hematopoietic cell transplantation with graft depleted of TCRalphabeta T cells and CD19 B cells. TCRalphabeta/CD19-depleted allogeneic hematopoietic cell grafts were given to the transplant recipients, all of whom were children. Receptor libraries were prepared by PCR. TCRdb shows the sequencer as Illumina HiSeq 2500. TCR libraries were prepared with molecular barcoding, using unique molecular identifiers to normalize TCRbeta repertoire quantification. TCRdb handled the public reads itself, with Q25 trimming in fastp and clone calling in MiXCR, and kept productive beta chains. Each record represents a unique CDR3 protein, reported with the most common genes and DNA among its rows. For this sample the table gives fewer than 550,000 distinct CDR3 sequences, of which around 10% were detected only once. 12% to 15% of the sample rests with the top ten.

This material consisted of PBMCs, mostly from graft donor cells, taken 180 days after TCRalphabeta/CD19-depleted stem cell transplant. The sequence joins TRBV28 to TRBJ2-5, with TRBD1 perhaps the D gene, on 5 matching bases. The sequence was obtained from a female patient between 2 and 15 years old who had a stem cell transplant for aplastic anemia, so the T cells may come from the graft donor. CDR3 loop: CASSLQGSRETQYF. The DNA sequence follows: TGTGCCAGCAGTTTACAGGGATCAAGGGAGACCCAGTACTTC.